This TCR beta chain was profiled in a study of T cell changes during pregnancy in multiple sclerosis (dated by TCRdb to the late 2010s). General notes on the study: In women with multiple sclerosis, the researchers looked at how the T cell repertoire shifted as pregnancy progressed.

CDR3 length: 14 amino acids, cysteine to phenylalanine. Only the CDR3 DNA is retained, 42 bases long and in frame from the first base. The CDR1 and CDR2 encoded by the germline V gene are SGHTA and FQGTGA. V is clipped by 0 bases and J by 4 bases, and the sequence between their germline boundaries is 6 bases long. For this clone: The specificity of this receptor is unknown. Base qualities are not at hand, and no much larger clone is one base apart.

Libraries were built with the immunoSEQ multiplex PCR assay. TCRdb carries this immuneACCESS record with in-frame sequences only. Its versions omit some clonotypes, under half of them owing to an unresolved V gene in the studies checked, with the rest unexplained. The sample table records 50,000 to 60,000 clones; more than 85% of these occur just once. Together, the top ten hold about 0.4% of the sample. The chain uses TRBV7-3 and TRBJ2-2; the D segment cannot be called with confidence. The material was CD4+ T cells from peripheral blood mononuclear cells, obtained in the third trimester of pregnancy. The TCR originated in a female donor with multiple sclerosis, enrolled in a pregnancy study. For the CDR3, the sequence is CASSLTYTTGELFF. The nucleotides read TGTGCCAGCAGCTTAACGTACACCACCGGGGAGCTGTTTTTT.